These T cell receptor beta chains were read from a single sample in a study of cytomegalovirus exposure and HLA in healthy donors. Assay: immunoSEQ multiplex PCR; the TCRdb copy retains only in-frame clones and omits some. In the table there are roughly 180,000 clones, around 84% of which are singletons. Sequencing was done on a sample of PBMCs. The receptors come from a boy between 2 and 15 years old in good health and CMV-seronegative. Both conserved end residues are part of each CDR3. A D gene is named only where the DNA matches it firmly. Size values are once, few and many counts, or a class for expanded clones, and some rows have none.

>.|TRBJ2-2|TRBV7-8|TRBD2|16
CASSREAGSNTGELFF
TGTGCCAGCAGCCGGGAGGCGGGGTCGAACACCGGGGAGCTGTTTTTT
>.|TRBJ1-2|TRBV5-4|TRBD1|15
CASSVDRGRYYGYTF
TGTGCCAGCAGCGTTGACAGGGGGCGCTACTATGGCTACACCTTC
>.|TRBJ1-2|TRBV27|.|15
CASSPIWEEDYGYTF
TGTGCCAGCAGCCCGATTTGGGAGGAGGACTATGGCTACACCTTC
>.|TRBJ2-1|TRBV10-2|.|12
CASSDTGTVQLF
TGCGCCAGCAGTGACACAGGGACCGTGCAGCTCTTC
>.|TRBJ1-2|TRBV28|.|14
CASSSSPAGYGYTF
TGTGCCAGCAGTTCATCACCCGCGGGCTATGGCTACACCTTC
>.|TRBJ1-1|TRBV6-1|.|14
CASRKDSMNTEAFF
TGTGCCAGCAGGAAGGACAGTATGAACACTGAAGCTTTCTTT
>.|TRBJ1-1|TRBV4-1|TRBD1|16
CASSHPFRGPRTSAFF
TGCGCCAGCAGCCACCCCTTCAGGGGGCCCAGAACGAGCGCTTTCTTT
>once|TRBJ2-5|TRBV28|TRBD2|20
CASSLWRPAGETMDAETQYF
TGTGCCAGCAGTTTATGGAGGCCAGCGGGAGAGACAATGGACGCAGAGACCCAGTACTTC
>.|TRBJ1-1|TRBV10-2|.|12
CASDGPKGGAFF
TGCGCCAGCGACGGACCCAAAGGGGGAGCTTTCTTT
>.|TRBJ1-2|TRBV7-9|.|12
CSSSLGALGVTF
TGTTCCAGCAGCTTAGGGGCCCTAGGGGTCACCTTC
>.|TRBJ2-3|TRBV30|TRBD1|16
CAWSATGALQADTQYF
TGTGCCTGGAGTGCTACAGGGGCACTCCAAGCAGATACGCAGTATTTT